What follows is one T cell receptor (beta chain) and its context. The antigen remains unidentified. Produced via immunoSEQ multiplex PCR; TCRdb's table is partial and in-frame only. The sample consists of some 10,000 clones, around 67% of them appearing once. This CDR3 has 13 amino acids. Germline V gene lookup returns CDR1 SGHNT and CDR2 YENEEA. V dropped 5 bases and J dropped 5; count of bases not matched to a gene: 6. This sample was included in a study of T cells in tumors after PD-1 blockade. Findings of the study overall: Clonal replacement was seen across treatment, not between pre-treatment samples.

The V call is TRBV11-3, the J call TRBJ2-7; 7 bases match TRBD2. The origin of this receptor is a human donor with basal cell carcinoma. The sequences come from tumor tissue, collected after anti-PD-1 treatment. CDR3 DNA: TGTGCCAGCAGCCCGACTAGCTTACACGAGCAGTACTTC. It codes for CASSPTSLHEQYF.